This T cell receptor beta chain originates from a study of cytomegalovirus exposure and HLA in healthy donors. Note on this clone: Its antigen is unknown.

Primers: 60 Vbeta forward and 13 Jbeta reverse. Clones were read by immunoSEQ multiplex PCR, and TCRdb kept only the in-frame ones, dropping some. Here the sample spans about 140,000 clones, 79% being singletons. The germline V gene encodes CDR1 LNHDA and CDR2 SQIVND (reference sequence). With V trimmed by 9 bases and J by 1 base, 8 bases remained unmatched. This CDR3 has 15 residues. Study-wide points: A few chains linked to CMV were shown in vitro to be specific for CMV antigens. Most TCR beta V segments were productive about 90% or about 30% of the time in an earlier analysis. Serostatus for CMV was the only available immune exposure information.

This chain connects TRBV19 to TRBJ2-4; 8 positions match TRBD1. The receptor comes from a man aged 35-49 years in good health and CMV-seropositive. Sample: PBMCs. In nucleotides, the CDR3 is TGTGCCAGCGCGGACAGGGAGGACGCCAAAAACATTCAGTACTTC. This codes for CASADREDAKNIQYF.